This TCR beta chain was profiled in a study of blood T cell repertoires in COVID-19. Everyone who took part was roughly 18 to 89 years old, and they came from about 23 US areas. In the original workflow: Quantification of nucleated cells was approximated via reference gene primer amplification. Here immunoSEQ multiplex PCR was the method, and the copy in TCRdb shows in-frame clones only, minus some. That table gives V, J and clone size, and the DNA gave D and trimming. The sample comprises under 200,000 clones, 75% to 85% of which are singletons, and approximately 3.6% rests with the top ten. Looked up from germline, CDR1 is SNHLY and CDR2 is FYNNEI. The CDR3 consists of 12 residues. V lost 8 bases and J 1 base, leaving 7 bases between the germline ends.

The receptor comes from a woman in her sixties or seventies who had recovered from COVID-19. The sequenced sample was PBMCs or T cells enriched from blood (not recorded which). The chain has TRBV2 and TRBJ2-3; a possible D gene is TRBD2 (6 bases). The CDR3 reads CASRLGTDTQYF. CDR3 nucleotides: TGTGCCAGCCGACTAGGCACAGATACGCAGTATTTT.